The 19 T cell receptor beta chains reported below all come from one sample, sequenced in a study of Ad26.COV2.S vaccination and SARS-CoV-2 variants. Treatment defined: about 20 received Ad26.COV2.S at low or high dose, single or two shots; roughly 5 received placebo; per-sample allocation not given. The study sampled participants on day 63 after the first vaccine or placebo injection. The data were produced by immunoSEQ multiplex PCR, yet TCRdb's version contains in-frame clones alone and is incomplete. The repertoire holds a few hundred thousand clones, with over 75% as singletons. Sequenced material: peripheral blood, taken in a trial of Ad26.COV2.S vaccine versus placebo. Source of these receptors: a person aged 18-65 years who received the Ad26.COV2.S COVID-19 vaccine or a placebo.

The V and J genes are TRBV30 and TRBJ1-5; tentatively, D is TRBD1 (5 bases). The V gene lost 0 bases and the J gene lost 15 bases, with 15 bases spanning the gap. Germline CDR1 is GTSNPN and CDR2 is SVGIG (reference sequence). The CDR3 covers 12 residues. The CDR3 region is CAWSVRGEVLHF. CDR3 sequence (DNA): TGTGCCTGGAGTGTACGGGGGGAGGTTTTGCATTTT.

This clone has just one count. The chain links TRBV27 to TRBJ1-2, with 7 bases that match TRBD1. J gave up 6 bases and V 2 bases, and 9 bases lay outside the gene matches. This CDR3 comprises 15 residues. Per germline, CDR1 MNHEY and CDR2 SMNVEV (reference sequence). This CDR3 reads CASSLRSETGNGYTF. The CDR3 coding sequence is TGTGCCAGCAGTTTACGAAGCGAGACAGGGAATGGCTACACCTTC.

This chain uses TRBV5-1 with TRBJ1-6; D gene ambiguous. CDR1 SGHRS and CDR2 YFSETQ come from the germline V gene. Trimming left V 3 bases short and J 10 bases short, with 17 bases between. The CDR3 is 15 residues long. DNA of the CDR3: TGCGCCAGCAGCTCCAACGGGGAGGGAAGCTCACCCCTCCACTTT. Amino acid sequence: CASSSNGEGSSPLHF.

This chain connects TRBV3-1 (or the pseudogene TRBV3-2) to TRBJ2-7; D may be TRBD1 or TRBD2 (5 bases each). V was pared by 0 bases and J by 1 base, with 16 bases between. The germline V gene has CDR1 LGHDT and CDR2 YNNKEL (reference sequence). CDR3 length equals 17 residues. The CDR3: CASSQEWAGTGSYEQYF. CDR3 in DNA: TGTGCCAGCAGCCAAGAATGGGCAGGGACGGGGTCCTACGAGCAGTACTTC.

This chain uses TRBV30 with TRBJ2-7; 8 bases line up with TRBD2. From germline, CDR1 is GTSNPN and CDR2 SVGIG (reference sequence). V was clipped by 5 bases and J by 6 bases; unmatched bases: 9. The CDR3 is 13 amino acids. The CDR3, as DNA: TGTGCCTGGGACGTGACGGGGGGGAGCGAGCAGTACTTC. Translation gives CAWDVTGGSEQYF.

The CDR3 region has the DNA TGTGCCAGCAGTGAGGGACAGCTTGGAAACACCATATATTTT. Translated, it gives CASSEGQLGNTIYF. This chain links TRBV27 with TRBJ1-3; 7 bases match TRBD1. After removal of 5 bases from V and 3 bases from J, the junction contained 4 bases not matched to a gene. The CDR3 extends over 14 amino acids. The germline V gene encodes CDR1 MNHEY and CDR2 SMNVEV (reference sequence).

This sequence joins TRBV29-1 and TRBJ2-3; 7 nucleotides align to TRBD2. The trim removed 7 bases at V and 6 bases at J, leaving 13 bases unmatched. Germline CDR1 reads SQVTM; CDR2 reads ANQGSEA. This CDR3 is built from 14 residues. CDR3 in DNA: TGCAGCGCCGAAGGATTAGCGGGCCCGGATACGCAGTATTTT. Translation: CSAEGLAGPDTQYF.

The chain employs TRBV6-4 and TRBJ1-1; D remains ambiguous. CDR1 is MRHNA and CDR2 is SNTAGT in the germline V gene. The CDR3 runs to 13 residues. V was clipped by 6 bases and J by 0 bases, with 8 bases between them. CDR3 sequence reads: CASSHQVNTEAFF. Written as DNA, the CDR3 is TGTGCCAGCAGCCACCAAGTGAACACTGAAGCTTTCTTT.

This chain uses TRBV6-5 with TRBJ1-2; the D gene is possibly TRBD1 (6 bases). Trimming left V 8 bases short and J 4 bases short, with 11 bases between. Germline CDR1 reads MNHEY; CDR2 reads SVGAGI. This CDR3 comprises 12 residues. As DNA, the CDR3 is TGTGCCAGCCTCCGGGGGGCCTATGGCTACACCTTC. Translating gives CASLRGAYGYTF.

The chain recombines TRBV19 with TRBJ2-7; 7 bases map to TRBD2. The CDR3 loop spans 15 amino acids. Per the germline V gene, CDR1 is LNHDA and CDR2 is SQIVND (reference sequence). With V trimmed by 3 bases and J by 4 bases, 9 bases remained unmatched. The CDR3 coding sequence is TGTGCCAGTAGTATCCGGGGGGAGGGCCGGTACGAGCAGTACTTC. Amino acid sequence: CASSIRGEGRYEQYF. Supplemented by reference TRBV19 and TRBJ2-7, the full variable domain reads DGGITQSPKYLFRKEGQNVTLSCEQNLNHDAMYWYRQDPGQGLRLIYYSQIVNDFQKGDIAEGYSVSREKKESFPLTVTSAQKNPTAFYLCASSIRGEGRYEQYFGPGTRLTVT.

CDR3 nucleotide sequence: TGCGCCAGCAGCCAAGGACAGGGCCATCAGCCCCAGCATTTT. Protein: CASSQGQGHQPQHF. The rearrangement joins TRBV4-1 to TRBJ1-5, with 7 bases matching TRBD1. The trim removed 1 base at V and 5 bases at J, leaving 2 bases unmatched. The CDR3 is 14 amino acids. Germline lookup yields CDR1 MGHRA and CDR2 YSYEKL.

J is TRBJ2-3 and V is TRBV7-2; D ambiguous. Trimming removed 5 bases at V and 2 bases at J, with 17 bases between. CDR1 is SGHTA and CDR2 is FQGNSA in the germline V gene. This CDR3 has 16 amino acids. The CDR3 reads CASSPRATKNTDTQYF. CDR3 bases: TGTGCCAGCAGCCCAAGAGCCACCAAAAACACAGATACGCAGTATTTT.

CDR3 region: CASAPGRLFEQYF. CDR3 coding DNA: TGTGCTAGTGCTCCAGGAAGGTTATTCGAGCAGTACTTC. The gene calls are TRBV12-5 and TRBJ2-7; D gene uncertain. This CDR3 comprises 13 residues. V lost 7 bases and J lost 6, with 16 bases in between. From germline, CDR1 is LGHNT and CDR2 FRNRAP.

CDR3: CASKGSPDGYGTANQPQHF. In DNA form, the CDR3 reads TGTGCCAGCAAGGGATCGCCCGATGGGTATGGGACAGCTAATCAGCCCCAGCATTTT. The J gene is TRBJ1-5, the V gene TRBV2; 7 bases align to TRBD1. The germline CDR1 and CDR2 sequences are SNHLY and FYNNEI. V was pared by 7 bases and J by 4 bases, with 22 bases of the junction left unmatched. CDR3 size: 19 residues.

V gene TRBV6-1 combines with J gene TRBJ2-7, with 12 nucleotides matching TRBD2. The CDR3 spans 13 residues. The junction had 6 bases not matched to a gene; V was cut back by 9 bases and J by 6 bases. Per germline, CDR1 MNHNS and CDR2 SASEGT. The CDR3 sequence: CASTSGGTIEQYF. DNA for the CDR3: TGTGCCAGTACTAGCGGGGGGACCATCGAGCAGTACTTC.

The chain employs TRBV7-2 and TRBJ2-7; D call uncertain. This CDR3 is 12 amino acids long. CDR1 and CDR2 (germline): SGHTA, FQGNSA. The V and J ends lost 2 bases and 6 bases respectively, with 8 bases between them. The CDR3 DNA follows: TGTGCCAGCAGCTTACGTCCGCCCGAGCAGTACTTC. This translates into CASSLRPPEQYF.

The chain is built from TRBV4-3 and TRBJ2-5; either TRBD1 or TRBD2 may fit D (5 bases each). CDR1 is LGHNA, CDR2 YSLEER, per germline. The V and J ends lost 0 bases and 3 bases respectively, with 11 bases between them. The CDR3 is 15 amino acids. CDR3 protein: CASSQDIGTEETQYF. CDR3 nucleotides: TGCGCCAGCAGCCAAGATATCGGGACGGAAGAGACCCAGTACTTC.

V and J are TRBV18 and TRBJ2-4, with D possibly matching TRBD2 (6 bases). The CDR3 contains 16 residues. V was clipped by 2 bases and J by 2 bases, with 13 bases between them. CDR1 is KGHSH, CDR2 LQKENI, per germline. The CDR3 here is CASSPFGEATKNIQYF. CDR3 bases: TGTGCCAGCTCACCATTCGGGGAGGCAACCAAAAACATTCAGTACTTC. Variable domain in full (rest from reference TRBV18 and TRBJ2-4): NAGVMQNPRHLVRRRGQEARLRCSPMKGHSHVYWYRQLPEEGLKFMVYLQKENIIDESGMPKERFSAEFPKEGPSILRIQQVVRGDSAAYFCASSPFGEATKNIQYFGAGTRLSVL.

The chain couples TRBV6-4 to TRBJ2-1; D unclear. This CDR3 is built from 10 residues. Trimming took 1 base from V and 8 from J, leaving 0 bases between them. Germline-derived CDR1 and CDR2 are MRHNA and SNTAGT. CDR3 sequence reads: CASSDYEQFF. Written as DNA, the CDR3 is TGTGCCAGCAGTGACTATGAGCAGTTCTTC.